These 18 T cell receptor beta chains were sequenced from one sample in a study of beta chain features in type 1 diabetes. Expressed TCRB transcripts were sequenced, since all the RNA that had been isolated was reverse transcribed. Assay used: immunoSEQ multiplex PCR; TCRdb lists only in-frame clones, some missing. The table lists about 180,000 clones, about 13% of them singletons. Sequenced input: central memory CD4+ T cells from blood. The receptors come from a woman aged 18-35 years in good health.

This chain connects TRBV30 to TRBJ2-3; TRBD1 aligns across 9 bases. Per the germline V gene, CDR1 is GTSNPN and CDR2 is SVGIG (reference sequence). Trimming at V came to 2 bases and at J to 4 bases, leaving 4 bases not matched to a gene. This CDR3 has 14 residues. CDR3 residues: CAWSRTGAADTQYF. The CDR3 nucleotides read TGTGCCTGGAGTCGGACAGGGGCAGCAGATACGCAGTATTTT.

V and J are TRBV9 and TRBJ2-5, with TRBD2 identical over 9 bases. There are 15 residues in the CDR3. Germline assignment: CDR1 SGDLS and CDR2 YYNGEE. V dropped 0 bases and J dropped 2; count of bases not matched to a gene: 2. CDR3: CASSVAAGGQETQYF. The CDR3 DNA is TGTGCCAGCAGCGTAGCTGCGGGAGGGCAAGAGACCCAGTACTTC.

The rearrangement uses TRBV7-9 and TRBJ2-5; tentative D call: TRBD1 (5 bases). The germline CDR1 and CDR2 sequences are SEHNR and FQNEAQ (reference sequence). The CDR3 contains 14 residues. Trimming left V 3 bases short and J 0 bases short, with 8 bases between. The CDR3 nucleotides read TGTGCCAGCAGCTTCAAAGGGGACCAAGAGACCCAGTACTTC. The encoded protein is CASSFKGDQETQYF.

The gene calls are TRBV19 and TRBJ2-1, with 7 bases identical to TRBD1. The CDR3 is 14 residues long. V dropped 7 bases and J dropped 10; count of bases not matched to a gene: 13. Germline-derived CDR1 and CDR2 are LNHDA and SQIVND (reference sequence). The CDR3 DNA reads as TGTGCCAGTAAGATTGGGACAGCTTCTTTAGAGCAGTTCTTC. Translated, it gives CASKIGTASLEQFF.

There are a few counts of this clone. The chain recombines TRBV5-1 with TRBJ2-7; 8 nucleotides align to TRBD2. The CDR3 has 15 residues. Germline loops: CDR1 SGHRS, CDR2 YFSETQ. With V trimmed by 4 bases and J by 5 bases, 11 bases remained unmatched. The CDR3 protein is CASSPASGRRDEQYF. The CDR3 nucleotides are TGCGCCAGCAGCCCCGCGAGCGGGAGAAGGGACGAGCAGTACTTC.

This chain links TRBV5-8 with TRBJ1-2, with TRBD1 matching over 9 bases. Per the germline V gene, CDR1 is SGHTS and CDR2 is YDEGEE. Trimming at V came to 7 bases and at J to 8 bases, leaving 12 bases not matched to a gene. CDR3 length: 14 amino acids. CDR3 nucleotides: TGTGCCAGCGAACCGGGACAGGGATTTCACGGCTACACCTTC. Translated, it gives CASEPGQGFHGYTF.

This chain uses TRBV7-9 with TRBJ1-4, with D possibly TRBD1 on 6 matching bases. The CDR3 loop spans 14 amino acids. Germline V gene data show CDR1 as SEHNR and CDR2 as FQNEAQ (reference sequence). The V end lost 3 bases, the J end lost 14 bases, and 19 bases lay between the germline ends. The CDR3 coding sequence is TGTGCCAGCAGCTTCTCAGGACAGACTCGATCGCTGTTTTTT. It encodes CASSFSGQTRSLFF. The full variable domain, with the rest looked up from reference TRBV7-9 and TRBJ1-4, is DTGVSQNPRHKITKRGQNVTFRCDPISEHNRLYWYRQTLGQGPEFLTYFQNEAQLEKSRLLSDRFSAERPKGSFSTLEIQRTEQGDSAMYLCASSFSGQTRSLFFGSGTQLSVL.

This clone was seen only a few times. The chain joins TRBV28 to TRBJ2-4; possible D gene TRBD2, 5 bases. This CDR3 has 14 amino acids. Germline V lookup: CDR1 MDHEN, CDR2 SYDVKM. V was trimmed by 7 bases and J by 0 bases, leaving 10 bases between them. This chain's CDR3 is CASIGGVAKNIQYF. CDR3 bases: TGTGCCAGCATAGGAGGAGTAGCCAAAAACATTCAGTACTTC.

This chain uses TRBV30 with TRBJ1-4; perhaps TRBD1 as D (5 bases). Per the germline V gene, CDR1 is GTSNPN and CDR2 is SVGIG (reference sequence). V lost 2 bases and J lost 7, with 11 bases in between. CDR3 size: 13 residues. DNA for the CDR3: TGTGCCTGGAGTAGGCGGGGCGGTGAAAAACTGTTTTTT. It translates to CAWSRRGGEKLFF.

The chain joins TRBV4-1 to TRBJ2-7; a possible D gene is TRBD2 (5 bases). CDR1 and CDR2 (germline): MGHRA, YSYEKL. V lost 4 bases and J lost 7, with 11 bases in between. The CDR3 totals 12 residues. The CDR3 DNA is TGCGCCAGCAGCCCTCATCAGCGGGAGCAGTACTTC. Protein sequence: CASSPHQREQYF.

CDR3 loop: CSVLTVTGELFF. The CDR3 region has the DNA TGCAGCGTCTTAACAGTCACCGGGGAGCTGTTTTTT. The genes are TRBV29-1 and TRBJ2-2; D ambiguous. Trimming stripped 6 bases from V and 4 bases from J, with 9 bases between. This CDR3 is 12 amino acids long. The V gene's germline CDR1 is SQVTM and CDR2 ANQGSEA.

This chain joins TRBV25-1 and TRBJ1-3; D perhaps matches TRBD1 (6 bases). The length of the CDR3 is 17 residues. The V gene lost 4 bases and the J gene lost 0 bases, with 16 bases spanning the gap. Germline lookup yields CDR1 MGHDK and CDR2 SYGVNS. This CDR3 is CASSASGHAYSGNTIYF. The CDR3 nucleotides are TGTGCCAGCAGTGCCTCGGGACACGCATACTCTGGAAACACCATATATTTT.

This clone came up many times. This CDR3 is also generated by other DNA sequences in the sample. The J gene is TRBJ2-5, the V gene TRBV7-2, with D hard to call. Germline CDR1 SGHTA, CDR2 FQGNSA. The CDR3 has 13 residues. Trimming cost V 1 base and J 3 bases, with 6 bases left between them. The chain's CDR3 is CASSLGTKETQYF. DNA of the CDR3: TGTGCCAGCAGCTTAGGTACTAAAGAGACCCAGTACTTC.

Regarding this clone: This specimen includes other DNA sequences encoding the same CDR3. The chain links TRBV7-9 to TRBJ1-2; D gene unclear. There are 14 residues in the CDR3. Germline V gives CDR1 SEHNR, CDR2 FQNEAQ (reference sequence). Between the trimmed V and J ends, which lost 0 bases and 1 base, there was a span of 6 bases. The CDR3, as DNA: TGTGCCAGCAGCTTAGCGGGCAGTAACTATGGCTACACCTTC. This codes for CASSLAGSNYGYTF.

This chain joins TRBV14 and TRBJ2-7, with D possibly matching TRBD2 (5 bases). The CDR3 totals 16 residues. Trimming cost V 3 bases and J 0 bases, with 15 bases left between them. Germline CDR1 is SGHDN and CDR2 is FVKESK. CDR3 nucleotides: TGTGCCAGCAGCCAGGGAGACCGCGTGAGCTCCTACGAGCAGTACTTC. Encoded protein: CASSQGDRVSSYEQYF.

This sequence joins TRBV4-2 and TRBJ2-1; TRBD2 is a possible D gene (6 bases). Germline V lookup: CDR1 LGHNA, CDR2 YNFKEQ. V lost 0 bases and J lost 8, with 14 bases in between. This CDR3 has 15 amino acids. The CDR3 DNA is TGTGCCAGCAGCCAAGATCGGGTACCGGGAGATGAGCAGTTCTTC. Its protein is CASSQDRVPGDEQFF.

Worth noting for this clone: This same CDR3 is encoded by further DNA sequences in the sample. This sequence joins TRBV28 and TRBJ2-7; 11 bases agree with TRBD1. CDR3 length equals 14 residues. V shed 6 bases and J 2 bases; nucleotides not matched to a gene: 3. Germline lookup yields CDR1 MDHEN and CDR2 SYDVKM. CDR3 nucleotides: TGTGCCAGCAGGAGGACAGGGGGCACCTACGAGCAGTACTTC. Translation gives CASRRTGGTYEQYF.

This clone was recorded a few times. CDR3 sequence: CASSRLENTEAFF. The CDR3 bases are TGTGCCAGCTCCAGGCTTGAGAACACTGAAGCTTTCTTT. The gene calls are TRBV18 and TRBJ1-1; D is unresolved. This CDR3 contains 13 residues. The V gene's germline CDR1 is KGHSH and CDR2 LQKENI. V shed 6 bases and J shed 1 base, with 9 bases lying between them. Full variable domain (outside the CDR3, taken from reference TRBV18 and TRBJ1-1): NAGVMQNPRHLVRRRGQEARLRCSPMKGHSHVYWYRQLPEEGLKFMVYLQKENIIDESGMPKERFSAEFPKEGPSILRIQQVVRGDSAAYFCASSRLENTEAFFGQGTRLTVV.